This paragraph covers one T cell receptor (beta chain) sequence. What it binds is not known. This sample stems from a study of cytomegalovirus exposure and HLA in healthy donors. Germline CDR1 reads MNHEY; CDR2 reads SMNVEV (reference sequence). V was shortened by 3 bases and J by 5 bases, with 14 bases between the two germline ends. The CDR3 sequence is 14 residues long. PCR was performed using 60 Vbeta and 13 Jbeta primers. Method: immunoSEQ multiplex PCR; TCRdb's copy keeps in-frame clones and lacks some. The table includes 150,000 to 200,000 clones, around 68% detected once. Findings and caveats of the study: Diagnosis of cytomegalovirus status made by the classifier reportedly showed high specificity and sensitivity. On later analysis, the bulk of CMV-associated TCR beta chains appeared to be HLA-restricted. A missense DCLRE1C variant was associated with V- and J-gene trimming of TCR beta chains in a later analysis, and an independent cohort replicated the association. The study had only CMV serostatus as immune exposure information.

V usage is TRBV27 and J usage is TRBJ2-7, with D maybe TRBD1 (6 bases). The TCR comes from a woman aged 40-49 years in good health and CMV-seropositive. The sequencing input was PBMCs. The CDR3 DNA reads as TGTGCCAGCAGTTTCGCACAGGGAGCCCACGAGCAGTACTTC. It yields the protein CASSFAQGAHEQYF.